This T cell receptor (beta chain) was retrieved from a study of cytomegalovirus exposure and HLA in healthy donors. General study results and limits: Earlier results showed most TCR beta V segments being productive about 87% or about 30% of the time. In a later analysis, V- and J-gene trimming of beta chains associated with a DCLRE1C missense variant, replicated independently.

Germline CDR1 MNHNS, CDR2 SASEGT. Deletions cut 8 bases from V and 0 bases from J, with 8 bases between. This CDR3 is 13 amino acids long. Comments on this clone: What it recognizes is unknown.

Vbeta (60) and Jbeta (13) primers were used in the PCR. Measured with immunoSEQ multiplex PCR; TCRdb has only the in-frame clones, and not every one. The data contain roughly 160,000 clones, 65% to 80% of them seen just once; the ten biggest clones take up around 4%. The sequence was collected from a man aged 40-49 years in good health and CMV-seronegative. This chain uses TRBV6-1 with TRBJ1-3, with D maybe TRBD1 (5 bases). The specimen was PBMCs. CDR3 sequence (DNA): TGTGCCAGCGGACAAAACTCTGGAAACACCATATATTTT. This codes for CASGQNSGNTIYF.